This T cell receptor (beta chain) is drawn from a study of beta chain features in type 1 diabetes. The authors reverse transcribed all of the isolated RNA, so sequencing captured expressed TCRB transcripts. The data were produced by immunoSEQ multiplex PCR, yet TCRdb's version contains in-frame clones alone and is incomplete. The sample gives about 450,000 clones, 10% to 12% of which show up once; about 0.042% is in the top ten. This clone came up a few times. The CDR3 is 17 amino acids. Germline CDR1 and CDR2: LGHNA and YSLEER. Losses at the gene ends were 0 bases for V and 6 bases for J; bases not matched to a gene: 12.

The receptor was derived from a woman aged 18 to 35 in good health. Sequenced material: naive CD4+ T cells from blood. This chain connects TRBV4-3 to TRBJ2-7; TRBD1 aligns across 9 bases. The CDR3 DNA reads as TGCGCCAGCAGCCAAGATCAGGGACAGGGTAGAAGGTTCGAGCAGTACGTC. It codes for CASSQDQGQGRRFEQYV.